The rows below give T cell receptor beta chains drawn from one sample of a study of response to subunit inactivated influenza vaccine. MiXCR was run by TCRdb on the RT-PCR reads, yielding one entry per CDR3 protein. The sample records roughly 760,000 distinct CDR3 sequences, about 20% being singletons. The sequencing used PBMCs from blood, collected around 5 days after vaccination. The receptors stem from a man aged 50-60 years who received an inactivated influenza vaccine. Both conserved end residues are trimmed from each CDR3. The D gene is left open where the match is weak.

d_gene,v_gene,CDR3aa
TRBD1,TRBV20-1,SASPAGTGVSEQY
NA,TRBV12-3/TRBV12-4,ASSLRGSHQPQH
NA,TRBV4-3,ASSQQDFGTGNTEAF
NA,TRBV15,ATSRGRIATNEKLF
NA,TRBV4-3,ASSQDFYSYQPQH
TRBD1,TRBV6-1,ASRSGTGGNTEAF
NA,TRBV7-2,ASSLAHGEAYEQY
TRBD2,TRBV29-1,SGSSGGSYNEQF
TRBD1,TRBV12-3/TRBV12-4,ASSTSGGRYEQF
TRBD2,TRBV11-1,ASSLPAPGTSGRDSYNEQF
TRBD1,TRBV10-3,ATRQGTYEQY
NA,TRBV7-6,ASSLVLGSTDTQY
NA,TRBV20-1,SAVDMGSYGYT
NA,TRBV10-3,AISEYKRESTDTQY
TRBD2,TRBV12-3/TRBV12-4,ASLAGARGEYNEQF
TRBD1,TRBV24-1,ATSDPTGGKNTGELF
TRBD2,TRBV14,ASSQLTSGRRLSIHEQF
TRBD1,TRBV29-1,SVLTGGAFGYT
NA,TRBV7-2,ASSLASNNEQF
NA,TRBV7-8,ASSPAGDEQF
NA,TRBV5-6,ASSLRRDQPQH
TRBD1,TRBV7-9,ASRPTGVGANVLT
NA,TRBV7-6,ASGRGETRGGSETQY
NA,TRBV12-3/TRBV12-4,ASSSETDTQY
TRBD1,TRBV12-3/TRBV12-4,ASSSQGVESNQPQH
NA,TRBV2,ASRKGGARVTDTQY
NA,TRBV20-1,SARRSGRRNQPQH
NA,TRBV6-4,ASSDSGAVTDTQY
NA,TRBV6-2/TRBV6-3,ASSYIGGYNEQF
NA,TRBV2,ASSGASAYNEQF
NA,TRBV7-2,ASSPGGPGYGYT
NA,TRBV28,ASTPRPALSYEQY
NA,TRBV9,ASSAYRAVTGELF
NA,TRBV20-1,SAKGEQY
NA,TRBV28,ASRHEGSTTDTQY
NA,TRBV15,ATSETWSSGANVLT
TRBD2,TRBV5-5,ASSGLASAVRTDTQY
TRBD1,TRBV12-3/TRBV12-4,ASSQTGGDDGYT
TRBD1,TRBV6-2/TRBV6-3,ASSRGQGAGETQY
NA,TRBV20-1,SARNGGPPQY
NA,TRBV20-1,SARVPGAIVNQPQH
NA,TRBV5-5,ASSLWYQNTGELF
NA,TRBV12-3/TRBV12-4,ASSLTRFVDTQY
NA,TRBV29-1,SAPGHEDGYT
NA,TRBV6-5,ASSSSDRRPNEKLF
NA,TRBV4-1,ASSQLLAKNIQY
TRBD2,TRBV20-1,SARTSGSGADTQY